This entry lists 10 T cell receptor beta chains sequenced from one sample in a study of CD8 T cells in ankylosing spondylitis. General study findings and limits: Seemingly characteristic of ankylosing spondylitis blood was a TCR beta motif consisting of under ten highly homologous variants.

Via MiXCR, TCRdb re-called the 5' RACE reads, giving one row per CDR3 protein. The data contain 700,000 or so distinct CDR3 sequences, around a fifth of them singletons. No antigen is known for these receptors. The specimen sequenced was blood, either unsorted or a sorted T cell fraction (not recorded which). The origin of the receptors is a male donor with ankylosing spondylitis.

V and J are TRBV20-1 and TRBJ2-2, with 7 bases lining up with TRBD1. Germline V CDR1 and CDR2: DFQATT, SNEGSKA (reference sequence). Trimming took 0 bases from V and 4 from J; bases not matched to a gene: 5. CDR3 length: 15 residues. CDR3 sequence: CSARDVGQSTGELFF. CDR3 nucleotide sequence: TGCAGTGCTAGAGATGTGGGACAGTCCACCGGGGAGCTGTTTTTT.

This clonotype was seen more than once but under ten times. The chain combines TRBV28 with TRBJ2-4; D unresolved. With 6 bases removed from V and 0 bases from J, the gap between germline ends came to 15 bases. The CDR3 sequence is 16 residues long. Germline CDR1 and CDR2: MDHEN and SYDVKM. CDR3 bases: TGTGCCAGCAGCCCTGCACCCGAGTTAGCCAAAAACATTCAGTACTTC. Protein: CASSPAPELAKNIQYF.

The chain carries TRBV12-3 or TRBV12-4 and TRBJ2-3; 8 bases fit TRBD2. The V gene end was trimmed by 6 bases and the J gene end by 4 bases; junction bases not matched to a gene: 12. The CDR3 is 16 amino acids. The chain's CDR3 is CASSSPSGLRSDTQYF. In nucleotides, the CDR3 is TGTGCCAGCAGCTCTCCTAGCGGGCTAAGGTCAGATACGCAGTATTTT.

J is TRBJ1-4 and V is TRBV15, with D uncertain. This CDR3 contains 19 residues. Germline-derived CDR1 and CDR2 are LNHNV and YYDKDF (reference sequence). The ends were cut back, 1 base at V and 0 bases at J, with 18 bases in the middle. The CDR3 protein is CATSRGYTDQLATNEKLFF. DNA for the CDR3: TGTGCCACCAGCAGAGGGTACACGGACCAACTGGCAACTAATGAAAAACTGTTTTTT.

This clonotype was found a few times. The J gene is TRBJ1-6, the V gene TRBV6-1; 9 bases align to TRBD1. Per germline, CDR1 MNHNS and CDR2 SASEGT. The V gene end was trimmed by 6 bases and the J gene end by 10 bases; junction bases not matched to a gene: 7. This CDR3 is 14 amino acids long. CDR3 sequence: CASSEQGARSPLHF. The CDR3 nucleotides are TGTGCCAGCAGCGAACAGGGGGCGCGCTCACCCCTCCACTTT.

A word on this clonotype: The junction departs from the called germline gene at one end, perhaps through a read error. This chain links TRBV10-2 with TRBJ1-2; D is possibly TRBD1 (6 bases). This CDR3 region has 15 residues. The V gene's germline CDR1 is WSHSY and CDR2 SAAADI. CDR3: CASSQSGGAGYGYTF. CDR3 DNA sequence: TGCGCCAGCAGTCAGTCGGGGGGCGCGGGCTATGGCTACACCTTC.

The chain uses TRBV29-1 and TRBJ2-5, with TRBD1 matching 7 bases. Germline V gene lookup returns CDR1 SQVTM and CDR2 ANQGSEA. J gave up 0 bases and V 4 bases, and 5 bases lay outside the gene matches. The CDR3 extends over 14 amino acids. CDR3 nucleotide sequence: TGCAGCGTTGTTCGGGACAGATACCAAGAGACCCAGTACTTC. Amino acids: CSVVRDRYQETQYF.

V is TRBV7-2 and J is TRBJ2-1, with 11 bases aligning to TRBD2. V dropped 2 bases and J dropped 10; count of bases not matched to a gene: 7. This CDR3 has 15 amino acids. Looked up from germline, CDR1 is SGHTA and CDR2 is FQGNSA. This CDR3 is CASSLWLAGGGEQFF. The CDR3, as DNA: TGTGCCAGCAGCTTATGGCTAGCGGGGGGAGGGGAGCAGTTCTTC.

This clonotype came up a few times. V gene TRBV11-2 combines with J gene TRBJ2-1; 9 bases agree with TRBD2. The CDR3 runs 15 residues. The V gene end was trimmed by 2 bases and the J gene end by 9 bases; junction bases not matched to a gene: 8. Germline loops: CDR1 SGHAT, CDR2 FQNNGV. The chain's CDR3 is CASSLNGGGASEQFF. Here the CDR3 DNA reads TGTGCCAGCAGCTTAAACGGCGGGGGGGCATCTGAGCAGTTCTTC.

The DNA for the CDR3 is TGTGCCAGTAGTATGATCGGGGGGCGCACAGATACGCAGTATTTT. It is translated as CASSMIGGRTDTQYF. The chain couples TRBV19 to TRBJ2-3, with a tentative D call TRBD2 (7 bases). V was clipped by 3 bases and J by 1 base, with 11 bases between them. This CDR3 is 15 amino acids long. Germline V lookup: CDR1 LNHDA, CDR2 SQIVND (reference sequence).